This TCR beta chain was profiled in a study of blood T cell repertoires in COVID-19. Study in general: The United States, Italy and Spain supplied acute and convalescent COVID-19 samples. T cells, B-cell-depleted T cells, or PBMCs provided the cDNA or gDNA that served as material.

This clone was seen just once. In the study's own analysis: By means of reference gene primer amplification, nucleated cell counts were estimated. Profiling relied on immunoSEQ multiplex PCR, and the TCRdb table lists in-frame clones only, not all of them. From that table come the V and J calls and clone size; the DNA was used to work out D and trimming. The sample lists about 200,000 clones; 75% to 90% were seen once. Input material: peripheral blood. The source of this sequence is a man between 60 and 75 years old who had recovered from COVID-19.

In DNA, the CDR3 is TGTGCCAGTAGTACGGACTGGACTAATGAGCAGTTCTTC. Translating gives CASSTDWTNEQFF. The chain carries TRBV19 and TRBJ2-1; D possibly corresponds to TRBD2 (5 bases). The CDR3 is 13 amino acids. Germline CDR1 is LNHDA and CDR2 is SQIVND (reference sequence). Trimming pared 4 bases from V and 7 bases from J, leaving 11 bases between.